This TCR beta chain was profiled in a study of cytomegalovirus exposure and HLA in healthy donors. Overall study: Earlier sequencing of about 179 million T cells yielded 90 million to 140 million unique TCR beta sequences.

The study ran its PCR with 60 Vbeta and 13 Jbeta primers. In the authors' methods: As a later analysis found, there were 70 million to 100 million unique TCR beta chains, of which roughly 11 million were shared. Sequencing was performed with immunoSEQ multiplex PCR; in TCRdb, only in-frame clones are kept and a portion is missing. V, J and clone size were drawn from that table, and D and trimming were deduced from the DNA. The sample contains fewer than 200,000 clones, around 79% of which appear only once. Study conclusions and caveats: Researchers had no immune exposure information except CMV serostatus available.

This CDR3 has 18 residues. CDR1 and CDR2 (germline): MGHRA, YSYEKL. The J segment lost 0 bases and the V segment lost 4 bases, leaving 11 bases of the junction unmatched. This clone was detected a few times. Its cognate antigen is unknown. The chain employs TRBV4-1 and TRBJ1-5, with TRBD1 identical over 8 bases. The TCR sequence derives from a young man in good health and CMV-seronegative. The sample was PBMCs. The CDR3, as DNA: TGCGCCAGCAGCCCGACGGGACAGGTCCCTTATAGCAATCAGCCCCAGCATTTT. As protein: CASSPTGQVPYSNQPQHF.